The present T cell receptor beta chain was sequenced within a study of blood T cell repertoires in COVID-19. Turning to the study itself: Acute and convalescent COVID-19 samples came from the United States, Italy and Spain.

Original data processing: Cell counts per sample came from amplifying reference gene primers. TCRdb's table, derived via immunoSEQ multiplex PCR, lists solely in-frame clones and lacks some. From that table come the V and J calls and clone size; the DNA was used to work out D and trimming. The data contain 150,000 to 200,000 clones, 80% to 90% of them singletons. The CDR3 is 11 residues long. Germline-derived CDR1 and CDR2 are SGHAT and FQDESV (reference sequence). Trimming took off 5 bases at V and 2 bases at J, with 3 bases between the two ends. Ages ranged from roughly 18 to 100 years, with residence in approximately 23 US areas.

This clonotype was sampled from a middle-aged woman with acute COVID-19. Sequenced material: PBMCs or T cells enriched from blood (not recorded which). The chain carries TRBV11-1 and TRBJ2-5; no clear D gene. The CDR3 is CASSTQETQYF. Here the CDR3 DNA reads TGTGCCAGCAGCACACAAGAGACCCAGTACTTC.